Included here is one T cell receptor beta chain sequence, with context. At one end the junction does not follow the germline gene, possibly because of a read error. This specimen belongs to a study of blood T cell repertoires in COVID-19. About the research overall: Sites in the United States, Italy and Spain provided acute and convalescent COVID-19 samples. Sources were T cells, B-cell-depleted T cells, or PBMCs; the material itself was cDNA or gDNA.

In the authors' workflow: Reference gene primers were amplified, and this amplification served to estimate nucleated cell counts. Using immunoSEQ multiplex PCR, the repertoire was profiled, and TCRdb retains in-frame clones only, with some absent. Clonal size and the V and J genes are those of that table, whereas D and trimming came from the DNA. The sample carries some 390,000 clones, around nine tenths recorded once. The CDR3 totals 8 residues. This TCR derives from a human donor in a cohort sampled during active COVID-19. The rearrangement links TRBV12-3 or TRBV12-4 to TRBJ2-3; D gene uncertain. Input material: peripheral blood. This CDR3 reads CASSVIVF. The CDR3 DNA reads TGTGCCAGCAGTGTAATAGTTTTT.